The 12 T cell receptor beta chains below come from one sample, sequenced in a study of Tregs in tolerant kidney transplant recipients. This table comes from immunoSEQ multiplex PCR, and its TCRdb copy is limited to in-frame clones, with some not included. The sample shows 240,000 or so clones, 84% of them seen only once. The specimen was CD4+ T cells from blood. Every receptor here comes from a human donor in good health.

A few counts support this clone. This chain joins TRBV19 and TRBJ2-7, with 7 positions matching TRBD2. The CDR3 totals 16 residues. Per germline, CDR1 LNHDA and CDR2 SQIVND (reference sequence). The V gene end was trimmed by 5 bases and the J gene end by 0 bases; junction bases not matched to a gene: 10. The CDR3 protein is CASSPQGGSASYEQYF. CDR3 in DNA: TGTGCCAGTAGTCCCCAGGGCGGGAGCGCCTCCTACGAGCAGTACTTC.

The genes are TRBV5-1 and TRBJ1-1; TRBD1 agrees at 8 bases. The CDR3 spans 14 residues. CDR1 is SGHRS, CDR2 YFSETQ, per germline. V shed 0 bases, J shed 7 bases, and the junction held 5 bases outside the gene matches. The CDR3 protein is CASSLGTGGVEAFF. For the CDR3, the DNA is TGCGCCAGCAGCTTGGGTACAGGGGGTGTTGAAGCTTTCTTT.

The rearrangement joins TRBV10-2 to TRBJ1-5, with 7 nucleotides matching TRBD1. The trim removed 6 bases at V and 6 bases at J, leaving 8 bases unmatched. The CDR3 consists of 14 residues. Per the germline V gene, CDR1 is WSHSY and CDR2 is SAAADI. As DNA, the CDR3 is TGCGCCAGCAGAGGTGACAGGGCCGTTCAGCCCCAGCATTTT. Translating gives CASRGDRAVQPQHF.

The rearrangement uses TRBV11-3 and TRBJ2-2; D remains unclear. With 1 base removed from V and 2 bases from J, the gap between germline ends came to 8 bases. Germline CDR1 and CDR2: SGHNT and YENEEA. This CDR3 region has 15 residues. CDR3 amino acids: CASSLATKNTGELFF. CDR3 DNA: TGTGCCAGCAGCTTAGCGACAAAAAACACCGGGGAGCTGTTTTTT.

The chain is built from TRBV19 and TRBJ2-5; TRBD2 matches at 9 bases. The CDR3 loop spans 13 amino acids. Losses at the gene ends were 8 bases for V and 11 bases for J; bases not matched to a gene: 12. In germline, CDR1 is LNHDA, CDR2 SQIVND (reference sequence). The CDR3 loop reads CASAALAGNLQYF. CDR3 DNA: TGTGCCAGTGCTGCCCTAGCGGGAAACCTTCAGTACTTC.

The chain uses TRBV7-2 and TRBJ2-5, with no clear D. Germline V gives CDR1 SGHTA, CDR2 FQGNSA. The CDR3 has 14 residues. V was trimmed by 2 bases and J by 5 bases, leaving 12 bases between them. CDR3 sequence: CASSLHSSPETQYF. DNA of the CDR3: TGTGCCAGCAGCTTACATTCGAGTCCGGAGACCCAGTACTTC.

The chain couples TRBV30 to TRBJ2-7, with D tentatively TRBD1 (5 bases). This CDR3 contains 16 residues. Germline V gene sequence: CDR1 GTSNPN, CDR2 SVGIG (reference sequence). V dropped 0 bases and J dropped 0 bases, with 15 bases sitting between them. CDR3 loop: CAWSVGSDSFSYEQYF. CDR3 DNA sequence: TGTGCCTGGAGTGTAGGATCCGACAGTTTCTCCTACGAGCAGTACTTC.

The chain combines TRBV12-5 with TRBJ2-1, with TRBD1 matching over 7 bases. J gave up 6 bases and V 3 bases, and 5 bases lay outside the gene matches. CDR1 is LGHNT, CDR2 FRNRAP, per germline. The CDR3 has 14 amino acids. This CDR3 is CASGLTGTANEQFF. The DNA of the CDR3 is TGTGCTAGTGGTTTAACCGGGACAGCCAATGAGCAGTTCTTC.

The chain is built from TRBV30 and TRBJ2-7; D unclear. V lost 0 bases and J lost 9, with 12 bases in between. Germline V lookup: CDR1 GTSNPN, CDR2 SVGIG (reference sequence). This CDR3 region has 12 residues. CDR3 residues: CAWSVSRVGQYF. The CDR3 region has the DNA TGTGCCTGGAGTGTCTCTAGGGTCGGGCAGTACTTC.

This clone was seen once. V and J are TRBV9 and TRBJ1-1, with 10 bases aligning to TRBD1. The CDR3 is 15 residues long. V gave up 0 bases and J gave up 3 bases; unmatched junction bases: 2. CDR1 and CDR2 (germline): SGDLS, YYNGEE. CDR3 sequence (DNA): TGTGCCAGCAGCGTAGCCGGACAGGGGGACACTGAAGCTTTCTTT. It yields the protein CASSVAGQGDTEAFF.

The chain is built from TRBV2 and TRBJ1-4, with D possibly being TRBD1 (6 bases). Germline CDR1 is SNHLY and CDR2 is FYNNEI. The V end was cut by 1 base, the J end by 8 bases, with 17 bases between. The CDR3 extends over 16 amino acids. CDR3 residues: CASSEVYRVDKEKLFF. In DNA, the CDR3 is TGTGCCAGCAGTGAAGTATACAGGGTGGATAAAGAAAAACTGTTTTTT.

This clone has just a few counts. This rearrangement joins TRBV5-6 to TRBJ2-1; 9 positions match TRBD1. The CDR3 has 15 amino acids. V gave up 1 base and J gave up 6 bases; unmatched junction bases: 5. CDR1 is SGHDT and CDR2 is YYEEEE in the germline V gene. The CDR3 DNA follows: TGTGCCAGCAGCTTGACCCAGGACAGGGGCAATGAGCAGTTCTTC. Translation: CASSLTQDRGNEQFF.